The subject of this entry is one T cell receptor (beta chain). The sample belongs to a study of T cell responses to AZD1222 COVID-19 vaccine. V lost 2 bases, J lost 2 bases, and 22 bases lay in between. CDR3 length: 17 residues. Germline assignment: CDR1 GTSNPN and CDR2 SVGIG (reference sequence). Sequencing used immunoSEQ multiplex PCR; TCRdb keeps in-frame clones, though not all of them. The data show 95,000 to 120,000 clones, around 84% seen once. This TCR came from an adult in good health. The source was peripheral blood, collected on day 0 of AZD1222 vaccination. V gene TRBV30 combines with J gene TRBJ2-7, with a tentative D call TRBD1 (5 bases). CDR3 sequence reads: CAWSRRRWAGFTYEQYF. The CDR3 DNA sequence: TGTGCCTGGAGTAGGAGAAGATGGGCAGGGTTTACCTACGAGCAGTACTTC.